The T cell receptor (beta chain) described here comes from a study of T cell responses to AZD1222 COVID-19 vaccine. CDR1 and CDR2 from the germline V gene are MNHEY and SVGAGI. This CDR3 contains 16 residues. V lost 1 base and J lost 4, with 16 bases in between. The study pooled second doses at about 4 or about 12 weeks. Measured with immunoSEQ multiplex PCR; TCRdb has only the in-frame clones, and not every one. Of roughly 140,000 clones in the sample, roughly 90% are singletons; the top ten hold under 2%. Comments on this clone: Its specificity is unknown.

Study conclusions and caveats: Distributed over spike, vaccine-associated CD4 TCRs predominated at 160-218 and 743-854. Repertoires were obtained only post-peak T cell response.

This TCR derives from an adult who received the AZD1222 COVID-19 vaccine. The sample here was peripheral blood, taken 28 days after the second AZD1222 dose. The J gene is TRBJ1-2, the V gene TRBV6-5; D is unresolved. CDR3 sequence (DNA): TGTGCCAGCAGTTACTTGACCCGAGGAGGGAGCTATGGCTACACCTTC. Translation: CASSYLTRGGSYGYTF.